This T cell receptor (beta chain) appears in the sequencing data of a study of blood T cell repertoires in COVID-19. Looking at the study overall: COVID-19 samples from acute and convalescent phases originated in the United States, Italy and Spain. T cells, B-cell-depleted T cells, or PBMCs provided the cDNA or gDNA that served as material.

Per the original methods: Nucleated cell number was recorded as an estimate derived from reference gene primer amplification. The protocol was immunoSEQ multiplex PCR, while the TCRdb copy is restricted to in-frame clones and leaves out a portion. The D gene and trimming were derived from the DNA, and the V and J assignments and clone size from that table. The data hold over 110,000 clones, with about four fifths observed a single time. Trimming took 3 bases from V and 6 from J, leaving 11 bases between them. Germline V gives CDR1 KGHSH, CDR2 LQKENI. The CDR3 is 13 residues long. This chain uses TRBV18 with TRBJ1-2; D gene unclear. The sequence was collected from a man in his sixties or seventies who had recovered from COVID-19. Sequencing used peripheral blood. CDR3 DNA sequence: TGTGCCAGCTCACCCGACATACAAAATGGCTACACCTTC. Translating gives CASSPDIQNGYTF.